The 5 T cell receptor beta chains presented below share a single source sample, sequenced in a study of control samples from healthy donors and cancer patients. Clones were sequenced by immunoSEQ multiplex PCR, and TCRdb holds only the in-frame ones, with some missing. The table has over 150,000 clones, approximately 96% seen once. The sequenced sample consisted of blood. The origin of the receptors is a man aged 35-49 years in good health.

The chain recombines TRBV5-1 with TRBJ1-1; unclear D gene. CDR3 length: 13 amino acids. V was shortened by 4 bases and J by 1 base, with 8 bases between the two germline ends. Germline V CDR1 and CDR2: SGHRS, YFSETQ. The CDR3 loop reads CASSPDGNTEAFF. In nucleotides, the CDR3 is TGCGCCAGCAGCCCCGACGGGAACACTGAAGCTTTCTTT.

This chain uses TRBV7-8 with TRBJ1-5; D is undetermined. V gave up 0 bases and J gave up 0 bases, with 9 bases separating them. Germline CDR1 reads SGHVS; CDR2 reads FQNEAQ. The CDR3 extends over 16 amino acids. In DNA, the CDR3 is TGTGCCAGCAGCTTAGCTCGGATGACTAGCAATCAGCCCCAGCATTTT. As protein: CASSLARMTSNQPQHF.

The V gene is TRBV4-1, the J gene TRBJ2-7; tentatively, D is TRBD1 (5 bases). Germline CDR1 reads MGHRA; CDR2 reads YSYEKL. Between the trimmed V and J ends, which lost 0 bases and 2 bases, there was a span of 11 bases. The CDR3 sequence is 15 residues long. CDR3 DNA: TGCGCCAGCAGCCAAGAAACAGGTGATGCCTACGAGCAGTACTTC. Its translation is CASSQETGDAYEQYF.

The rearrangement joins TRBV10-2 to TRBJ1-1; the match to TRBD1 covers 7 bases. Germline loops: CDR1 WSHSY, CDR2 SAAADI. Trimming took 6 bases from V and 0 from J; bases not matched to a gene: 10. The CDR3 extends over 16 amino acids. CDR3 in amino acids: CASRKRTGPLNTEAFF. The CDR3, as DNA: TGCGCCAGCAGGAAGAGGACAGGCCCCCTGAACACTGAAGCTTTCTTT.

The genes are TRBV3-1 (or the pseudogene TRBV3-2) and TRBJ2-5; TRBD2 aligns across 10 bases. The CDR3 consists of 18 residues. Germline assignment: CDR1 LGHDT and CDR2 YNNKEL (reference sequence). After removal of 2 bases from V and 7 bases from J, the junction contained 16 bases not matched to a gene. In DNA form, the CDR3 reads TGTGCCAGCAGCCAATGGGGCTCGGCTAGCGGGGGTGGTGGGACCCAGTACTTC. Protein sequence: CASSQWGSASGGGGTQYF.